This TCR beta chain was recovered during a study of T-cell reconstitution after alpha-beta-depleted transplantation in children. Study observations and caveats: About two months after transplant, alpha-beta T cells reportedly came from several hundred expanded graft clones. There were some patients whose high TCRbeta diversity at day 60 came from surviving recipient T cells and thymic progenitors. Newly produced T cells mostly accounted for T-cell counts and diversity one year post-transplant.

This clonotype was seen repeatedly, ten times or more. Its target is unknown. Using unique molecular identifiers, the investigators prepared the TCRbeta library. MiXCR, run by TCRdb on the PCR reads, gives a single entry per CDR3 protein. The repertoire holds almost 500,000 distinct CDR3 sequences, 10% seen once, with 2% to 2.5% in the top ten. The CDR3 has 14 residues. V dropped 0 bases and J dropped 2 bases, with 9 bases sitting between them. CDR1 is SGDLS and CDR2 is YYNGEE in the germline V gene. The clonotype comes from a child younger than 10 with inherited bone marrow failure, due to receive a stem cell transplant. The gene calls are TRBV9 and TRBJ2-7, with TRBD2 as a possible D gene (5 bases). The sample was PBMCs, taken before TCRalphabeta/CD19-depleted stem cell transplant. The DNA of the CDR3 is TGTGCCAGCAGCGTAGGGACTCGGGCCTACGAGCAGTACTTC. Protein: CASSVGTRAYEQYF.